A single sample gave rise to the 9 T cell receptor beta chains below, sequenced in a study of blood T cell repertoires in COVID-19. This table comes from immunoSEQ multiplex PCR, and its TCRdb copy is limited to in-frame clones, with some not included. The data contain approximately 73,000 clones, more than 75% of them singletons. The sequenced material came from peripheral blood. The receptors stem from a woman aged 70-85 years with acute or convalescent COVID-19.

The rearrangement joins TRBV28 to TRBJ2-3; TRBD2 matches 9 bases. CDR1 and CDR2 from the germline V gene are MDHEN and SYDVKM. The CDR3 length is 15 residues. J lost 3 bases, V lost 4 bases, and 5 bases had no gene match. This chain's CDR3 is CASSSIAGVTDTQYF. In DNA, the CDR3 is TGTGCCAGCAGTTCGATAGCGGGAGTAACAGATACGCAGTATTTT.

CDR3 in DNA: TGTGCCAGCAGCAAAGTAGCGATACAGGGATTTAGCACCGGGGAGCTGTTTTTT. It codes for CASSKVAIQGFSTGELFF. This rearrangement joins TRBV21-1 to TRBJ2-2; the table calls TRBD1, which could not be checked here. TRBV21-1 is annotated as a pseudogene. There are 18 residues in the CDR3.

The chain has TRBV5-6 and TRBJ2-4; D is perhaps TRBD1 (7 bases). Trimming took off 0 bases at V and 8 bases at J, with 12 bases between the two ends. Germline V gene lookup returns CDR1 SGHDT and CDR2 YYEEEE. There are 14 residues in the CDR3. CDR3 sequence: CASSLGQGGHIQYF. The CDR3 DNA is TGTGCCAGCAGCTTGGGACAGGGAGGACACATTCAGTACTTC. Variable domain in full (rest from reference TRBV5-6 and TRBJ2-4): DAGVTQSPTHLIKTRGQQVTLRCSPKSGHDTVSWYQQALGQGPQFIFQYYEEEERQRGNFPDRFSGHQFPNYSSELNVNALLLGDSALYLCASSLGQGGHIQYFGAGTRLSVL.

This chain connects TRBV5-1 to TRBJ1-4; TRBD1 might be the D (5 bases). Between the trimmed V and J ends, which lost 2 bases and 7 bases, there was a span of 18 bases. From germline, CDR1 is SGHRS and CDR2 YFSETQ. This CDR3 has 16 amino acids. The CDR3 bases are TGCGCCAGCAGCTTAAACTCTCAGGGAGGAGGTGAAAAACTGTTTTTT. It translates to CASSLNSQGGGEKLFF.

This chain uses TRBV5-6 with TRBJ1-2; 12 bases line up with TRBD1. Germline V gene data show CDR1 as SGHDT and CDR2 as YYEEEE. The CDR3 totals 16 residues. V dropped 0 bases and J dropped 8; count of bases not matched to a gene: 8. CDR3 in amino acids: CASSLGSGTGGSGYTF. CDR3 bases: TGTGCCAGCAGCTTGGGGTCCGGGACAGGGGGCTCCGGCTACACCTTC.

The chain combines TRBV30 with TRBJ1-1; a weak D match, TRBD1 (6 bases). Trimming stripped 0 bases from V and 5 bases from J, with 10 bases between. Germline lookup yields CDR1 GTSNPN and CDR2 SVGIG (reference sequence). The CDR3 spans 13 residues. CDR3 residues: CAWSVGRGTEAFF. CDR3 in DNA: TGTGCCTGGAGTGTAGGGAGGGGGACTGAAGCTTTCTTT. The full variable domain, its missing parts supplied by reference TRBV30 and TRBJ1-1, is SQTIHQWPATLVQPVGSPLSLECTVEGTSNPNLYWYRQAAGRGLQLLFYSVGIGQISSEVPQNLSASRPQDRQFILSSKKLLLSDSGFYLCAWSVGRGTEAFFGQGTRLTVV.

The J gene is TRBJ1-3, the V gene TRBV18, with unresolved D. V lost 3 bases and J lost 0, with 9 bases in between. This CDR3 comprises 15 residues. In germline, CDR1 is KGHSH, CDR2 LQKENI. CDR3 sequence reads: CASSPDKHSGNTIYF. For the CDR3, the DNA is TGTGCCAGCTCACCCGACAAACACTCTGGAAACACCATATATTTT.

The chain carries TRBV30 and TRBJ2-3; 7 bases are shared with TRBD2. The CDR3 has 16 residues. Germline CDR1 reads GTSNPN; CDR2 reads SVGIG (reference sequence). Losses at the gene ends were 0 bases for V and 6 bases for J; bases not matched to a gene: 12. CDR3: CAWSVPYGGYPDTQYF. The DNA for the CDR3 is TGTGCCTGGAGTGTACCTTACGGGGGGTATCCGGATACGCAGTATTTT.

The V call is TRBV29-1, the J call TRBJ2-3; 8 bases align to TRBD1. Germline CDR1 SQVTM, CDR2 ANQGSEA. The trim removed 5 bases at V and 4 bases at J, leaving 8 bases unmatched. The CDR3 spans 14 residues. The CDR3 loop reads CSVPLDRVSDTQYF. CDR3 coding DNA: TGCAGCGTTCCTCTGGACAGGGTTTCAGATACGCAGTATTTT.